The 18 T cell receptor beta chains in this list originate from one sample, sequenced in a study of graft-versus-host responses after intestinal transplantation. For these receptors, no antigen is known. Using immunoSEQ multiplex PCR, the repertoire was profiled, and TCRdb retains in-frame clones only, with some absent. The sample contains roughly 90,000 clones, about nine tenths of which appear only once. The source material was unstimulated CD4+ T cells sorted from spleen or lymph node cells, sampled before transplant. These receptors originate from a human donor who was the organ donor for an intestinal transplant.

This chain joins TRBV9 and TRBJ1-1, with D perhaps TRBD1 (5 bases). V shed 0 bases and J shed 5 bases, with 17 bases lying between them. The germline CDR1 and CDR2 sequences are SGDLS and YYNGEE. This CDR3 has 16 amino acids. The CDR3 sequence: CASSVDGGKRRTEAFF. The DNA for the CDR3 is TGTGCCAGCAGCGTAGACGGGGGAAAGAGGAGGACTGAAGCTTTCTTT.

The V call is TRBV7-2, the J call TRBJ2-2, with a weak D call TRBD2 (6 bases). Per the germline V gene, CDR1 is SGHTA and CDR2 is FQGNSA. Trimming removed 3 bases at V and 5 bases at J, with 19 bases between. The CDR3 contains 17 residues. The CDR3 loop reads CASSLWRGGEGTGELFF. The CDR3 coding sequence is TGTGCCAGCAGCTTGTGGCGGGGCGGGGAAGGTACCGGGGAGCTGTTTTTT.

The rearrangement uses TRBV10-1 and TRBJ2-2; 7 nucleotides align to TRBD1. J was trimmed by 3 bases and V by 5 bases; bases with no gene match: 3. This CDR3 is 14 amino acids long. Germline CDR1 reads WNHNN; CDR2 reads SYGVQD (reference sequence). DNA of the CDR3: TGCGCCAGCAGTCCCGACAGGGACACCGGGGAGCTGTTTTTT. It codes for CASSPDRDTGELFF.

The CDR3 DNA sequence: TGCGCCAGCAGCTGGGGGATAGCGGCAGATACGCAGTATTTT. The encoded protein is CASSWGIAADTQYF. The chain combines TRBV5-1 with TRBJ2-3, with TRBD2 as a possible D gene (6 bases). CDR1 and CDR2 from the germline V gene are SGHRS and YFSETQ. The CDR3 runs to 14 residues. V lost 3 bases and J 4 bases, leaving 12 bases between the germline ends.

This rearrangement joins TRBV7-2 to TRBJ2-7, with 11 bases identical to TRBD2. Trimming at V came to 3 bases and at J to 8 bases, leaving 9 bases not matched to a gene. Germline V gene sequence: CDR1 SGHTA, CDR2 FQGNSA. This CDR3 is 15 amino acids long. The CDR3 here is CASSFRASGGNKQYF. As DNA, the CDR3 is TGTGCCAGCAGCTTTAGGGCTAGCGGGGGGAACAAGCAGTACTTC.

V and J are TRBV11-3 and TRBJ2-3; 9 bases are shared with TRBD1. The junction had 7 bases not matched to a gene; V was cut back by 5 bases and J by 4 bases. The CDR3 runs 15 residues. CDR1 and CDR2 from the germline V gene are SGHNT and YENEEA. DNA of the CDR3: TGTGCCAGCAGCCCGGGACAGGGTATCGCAGATACGCAGTATTTT. Translating it yields CASSPGQGIADTQYF.

The genes are TRBV4-1 and TRBJ2-1, with D tentatively TRBD2 (6 bases). CDR1 MGHRA and CDR2 YSYEKL come from the germline V gene. V lost 5 bases, J lost 3 bases, and 14 bases lay in between. The CDR3 has 15 residues. The DNA for the CDR3 is TGCGCCAGCAGCTTCGCCTGGAGGGGCTACAATGAGCAGTTCTTC. Translation: CASSFAWRGYNEQFF.

This clone was found once. This chain links TRBV7-9 with TRBJ1-2; 7 bases map to TRBD1. The germline CDR1 and CDR2 sequences are SEHNR and FQNEAQ (reference sequence). This CDR3 spans 14 amino acids. Losses at the gene ends were 3 bases for V and 4 bases for J; bases not matched to a gene: 5. The DNA for the CDR3 is TGTGCCAGCAGCTTGCGGGACAGCCCCTATGGCTACACCTTC. Its translation: CASSLRDSPYGYTF.

The chain links TRBV29-1 to TRBJ2-1; 8 bases fit TRBD2. The CDR3 has 14 residues. In germline, CDR1 is SQVTM, CDR2 ANQGSEA. V lost 4 bases and J lost 2; bases outside the gene matches: 4. CDR3 DNA sequence: TGCAGCGTTGGGCGGGGGGAACCCTACAATGAGCAGTTCTTC. Its protein is CSVGRGEPYNEQFF.

The DNA of the CDR3 is TGTGCCAGCAGCTTTTCATACAATGAGCAGTTCTTC. It translates to CASSFSYNEQFF. V usage is TRBV5-4 and J usage is TRBJ2-1; D not certain. This CDR3 region has 12 residues. In germline, CDR1 is SGHNT, CDR2 YYREEE (reference sequence). V shed 2 bases and J shed 4 bases, with 4 bases lying between them.

The chain joins TRBV15 to TRBJ2-3, with 8 bases that match TRBD2. Germline CDR1 reads LNHNV; CDR2 reads YYDKDF (reference sequence). This CDR3 has 17 amino acids. V was pared by 2 bases and J by 2 bases, with 9 bases of the junction left unmatched. CDR3 sequence (DNA): TGTGCCACCAGCAGAAGCGCCGGGACTAGTCTCACAGATACGCAGTATTTT. Translating gives CATSRSAGTSLTDTQYF.

The chain joins TRBV27 to TRBJ1-5; no firm D call. The CDR3 loop spans 16 amino acids. V lost 1 base, J lost 4 bases, and 14 bases lay in between. Germline V gene data show CDR1 as MNHEY and CDR2 as SMNVEV (reference sequence). The CDR3 region has the DNA TGTGCCAGCAGTTTATTCTCGGGAGGGAGAAATCAGCCCCAGCATTTT. This codes for CASSLFSGGRNQPQHF.

The chain joins TRBV9 to TRBJ1-2, with D possibly TRBD1 on 6 matching bases. This CDR3 has 16 residues. The V and J ends lost 6 bases and 7 bases respectively, with 25 bases between them. The germline V gene has CDR1 SGDLS and CDR2 YYNGEE. Written as DNA, the CDR3 is TGTGCCAGCACCCGACAGGACACTTATAGTTGGCTTGGCTACACCTTC. Translation gives CASTRQDTYSWLGYTF.

This clone was counted a few times. The V call is TRBV5-6, the J call TRBJ1-4; D ambiguous. The CDR3 loop spans 14 amino acids. Germline V gene data show CDR1 as SGHDT and CDR2 as YYEEEE. Trimming cost V 4 bases and J 0 bases, with 7 bases left between them. CDR3: CASSPGTTNEKLFF. Written as DNA, the CDR3 is TGTGCCAGCAGCCCCGGGACAACTAATGAAAAACTGTTTTTT.

V gene TRBV5-4 combines with J gene TRBJ2-3; 11 bases align to TRBD2. Per the germline V gene, CDR1 is SGHNT and CDR2 is YYREEE (reference sequence). J gave up 2 bases and V 2 bases, and 4 bases lay outside the gene matches. This CDR3 is 16 amino acids long. In nucleotides, the CDR3 is TGTGCCAGCAGCTTATGGACTAGCGGGTACACAGATACGCAGTATTTT. It is translated as CASSLWTSGYTDTQYF.

The CDR3: CASSRSEADTQYF. The CDR3 DNA follows: TGTGCCAGCAGCCGCTCGGAGGCAGATACGCAGTATTTT. This rearrangement joins TRBV7-2 to TRBJ2-3, with a weak D call TRBD2 (5 bases). The V gene's germline CDR1 is SGHTA and CDR2 FQGNSA. The CDR3 spans 13 residues. The V end lost 5 bases, the J end lost 4 bases, and 10 bases lay between the germline ends.

The chain recombines TRBV5-4 with TRBJ2-3, with D perhaps TRBD1 (5 bases). CDR1 and CDR2 from the germline V gene are SGHNT and YYREEE (reference sequence). V lost 2 bases and J 5 bases, leaving 15 bases between the germline ends. The CDR3 is made up of 15 amino acids. As DNA, the CDR3 is TGTGCCAGCAGCTTACCCTCCGGGCAGGGAGATACGCAGTATTTT. Amino acid sequence: CASSLPSGQGDTQYF.

This chain joins TRBV6-1 and TRBJ2-1; 10 bases map to TRBD2. Germline lookup yields CDR1 MNHNS and CDR2 SASEGT. V trimming: 2 bases; J trimming: 6 bases; junction bases outside the gene matches: 4. The CDR3 has 15 amino acids. The CDR3 DNA follows: TGTGCCAGCAGTGAATCGACTAGCGGGTCCAATGAGCAGTTCTTC. It specifies CASSESTSGSNEQFF.